The 28 T cell receptor beta chains listed next were all sequenced from one sample in a study of OX40 agonist ivuxolimab in advanced cancers. Here immunoSEQ multiplex PCR was the method, and the copy in TCRdb shows in-frame clones only, minus some. The sample carries 77,000 or so clones, approximately 85% recorded once. The source material was CD4+ or CD8+ T cells sorted from blood, sampled in a trial of the OX40 agonist ivuxolimab. Receptors originate from an adult with an advanced solid tumor such as melanoma, head and neck, liver or kidney cancer.

The rearrangement uses TRBV28 and TRBJ1-2; D remains unclear. Trimming pared 7 bases from V and 6 bases from J, leaving 12 bases between. CDR3 length equals 12 residues. CDR1 is MDHEN, CDR2 SYDVKM, per germline. The CDR3 region is CASISGSDGYTF. The CDR3 DNA follows: TGTGCCAGCATTTCGGGGAGTGATGGCTACACCTTC.

The CDR3 DNA reads TGTGCCAGCAGTTGGATACACGGGACAGAGCCCTATGGCTACACCTTC. Its protein product is CASSWIHGTEPYGYTF. This chain uses TRBV6-5 with TRBJ1-2; 7 nucleotides agree with TRBD1. This CDR3 region has 16 residues. J gave up 4 bases and V 4 bases, and 12 bases lay outside the gene matches. Germline loops: CDR1 MNHEY, CDR2 SVGAGI.

The chain uses TRBV5-6 and TRBJ1-2; D remains unclear. Germline CDR1 reads SGHDT; CDR2 reads YYEEEE. Trimming shortened V by 0 bases and J by 5 bases, and 20 bases separated the two germline ends. This CDR3 is built from 17 residues. This CDR3 is CASSLGRPSTVFYGYTF. CDR3 sequence (DNA): TGTGCCAGCAGCTTGGGCAGGCCCAGTACAGTCTTTTATGGCTACACCTTC.

CDR3 bases: TGTGCCACCCATTCCAGCAGCGGGAACACTGAAGCTTTCTTT. This translates into CATHSSSGNTEAFF. The chain employs TRBV15 and TRBJ1-1; D uncertain. The CDR3 is made up of 14 amino acids. With 8 bases removed from V and 1 base from J, the gap between germline ends came to 14 bases. Per germline, CDR1 LNHNV and CDR2 YYDKDF (reference sequence).

The chain combines TRBV28 with TRBJ1-2; 7 bases are a match to TRBD1. CDR3 length: 16 residues. J gave up 4 bases and V 3 bases, and 11 bases lay outside the gene matches. CDR1 MDHEN and CDR2 SYDVKM come from the germline V gene. CDR3 region: CASSFPGQALIYGYTF. Here the CDR3 DNA reads TGTGCCAGCAGTTTCCCCGGACAGGCTTTAATCTATGGCTACACCTTC.

This clone was picked up a small number of times. This sequence joins TRBV19 and TRBJ2-7; 8 bases line up with TRBD1. With V trimmed by 3 bases and J by 4 bases, 8 bases remained unmatched. The germline CDR1 and CDR2 sequences are LNHDA and SQIVND (reference sequence). This CDR3 has 15 residues. CDR3 bases: TGTGCCAGTAGTATTCGGCCAGGGGGCATGTACGAGCAGTACTTC. Its translation is CASSIRPGGMYEQYF.

The V and J genes are TRBV7-3 and TRBJ2-7; 10 nucleotides match TRBD1. Germline lookup yields CDR1 SGHTA and CDR2 FQGTGA. Trimming cost V 1 base and J 5 bases; bases outside gene matches: 5. The CDR3 covers 15 residues. The CDR3 reads CASSLIRTGGHEQYF. The CDR3 bases are TGTGCCAGCAGCTTAATTAGGACAGGGGGACACGAGCAGTACTTC.

CDR3 region: CASSLIAQLPYEQYF. The CDR3, as DNA: TGTGCCAGCAGTTTGATAGCACAGCTCCCCTACGAGCAGTACTTC. This chain links TRBV28 with TRBJ2-7, with unresolved D. V was clipped by 3 bases and J by 2 bases, with 14 bases between them. Germline assignment: CDR1 MDHEN and CDR2 SYDVKM. This CDR3 region has 15 residues.

This chain joins TRBV5-4 and TRBJ2-3; 15 bases are shared with TRBD2. V dropped 1 base and J dropped 0; count of bases not matched to a gene: 3. The CDR3 length is 18 residues. CDR1 SGHNT and CDR2 YYREEE come from the germline V gene (reference sequence). As DNA, the CDR3 is TGTGCCAGCAGCTTGAAGGGACTAGCGGGGGGCAGCACAGATACGCAGTATTTT. It encodes CASSLKGLAGGSTDTQYF.

The chain recombines TRBV28 with TRBJ2-2; D is undetermined. Germline lookup yields CDR1 MDHEN and CDR2 SYDVKM. The CDR3 extends over 14 amino acids. The V gene lost 8 bases and the J gene lost 1 base, with 11 bases spanning the gap. The CDR3 is CASLGPKNTGELFF. CDR3 DNA: TGTGCCAGCTTGGGTCCTAAGAACACCGGGGAGCTGTTTTTT.

This clone appeared a single time. The chain has TRBV5-1 and TRBJ2-5; D unresolved. Near its end, the DNA agrees better with TRBJ2-7, so the J call may be wrong. The CDR3 extends over 13 amino acids. Germline V gene data show CDR1 as SGHRS and CDR2 as YFSETQ. The chain's CDR3 is CASSLRANYEQYF. CDR3 DNA sequence: TGCGCCAGCAGCTTGAGGGCGAACTACGAGCAGTACTTC.

J is TRBJ2-5 and V is TRBV28; possible D gene TRBD2, 6 bases. Germline V gene lookup returns CDR1 MDHEN and CDR2 SYDVKM. This CDR3 is built from 11 residues. Trimming cost V 3 bases and J 7 bases, with 6 bases left between them. The CDR3 region has the DNA TGTGCCAGCAGTTTGGGGGGGACCCAGTACTTC. Translated, it gives CASSLGGTQYF. Complete variable domain (other parts from reference TRBV28 and TRBJ2-5): DVKVTQSSRYLVKRTGEKVFLECVQDMDHENMFWYRQDPGLGLRLIYFSYDVKMKEKGDIPEGYSVSREKKERFSLILESASTNQTSMYLCASSLGGTQYFGPGTRLLVL.

The table lists this clone with a few counts. At the DNA level, this CDR3 is encoded by other sequences in the same sample as well. The chain couples TRBV6-6 to TRBJ1-5; maybe TRBD1 (5 bases). CDR1 MNHNY and CDR2 SVGAGI come from the germline V gene (reference sequence). The V end was cut by 3 bases, the J end by 5 bases, with 8 bases between. This CDR3 comprises 13 residues. CDR3 sequence (DNA): TGTGCCAGCAGTTATCGGGGGGATCAGCCCCAGCATTTT. Residues: CASSYRGDQPQHF.

This rearrangement joins TRBV7-3 to TRBJ1-1; D perhaps matches TRBD1 (6 bases). V shed 4 bases and J shed 6 bases, with 12 bases lying between them. Germline loops: CDR1 SGHTA, CDR2 FQGTGA. The CDR3 runs to 13 residues. The CDR3 here is CASSYDGGAEAFF. CDR3 DNA sequence: TGTGCCAGCAGCTACGACGGGGGCGCTGAAGCTTTCTTT.

The chain uses TRBV27 and TRBJ2-7; TRBD1 aligns across 9 bases. V gave up 4 bases and J gave up 4 bases; unmatched junction bases: 14. The CDR3 length is 17 residues. The germline gives CDR1 MNHEY, CDR2 SMNVEV (reference sequence). Here the CDR3 reads CASSSLSLTGGLYEQYF. In nucleotides, the CDR3 is TGTGCCAGCAGTTCCCTCTCGTTGACAGGGGGGTTGTACGAGCAGTACTTC.

The rearrangement links TRBV30 to TRBJ1-1; 8 positions match TRBD1. The CDR3 is 12 amino acids. Germline V gives CDR1 GTSNPN, CDR2 SVGIG (reference sequence). Trimming removed 8 bases from V and 5 bases from J; junction bases left unmatched: 7. Here the CDR3 reads CAQGQGRTEAFF. As DNA, the CDR3 is TGTGCCCAAGGACAGGGACGGACTGAAGCTTTCTTT.

V is TRBV10-3 and J is TRBJ2-2, with 7 bases matching TRBD1. Germline V CDR1 and CDR2: ENHRY, SYGVKD. Unmatched junction bases numbered 7, after V lost 6 bases and J lost 6 bases. CDR3 length: 14 residues. CDR3: CAISTGVKAGELFF. CDR3 nucleotide sequence: TGTGCCATCAGCACAGGGGTCAAGGCCGGGGAGCTGTTTTTT.

The chain uses TRBV7-2 and TRBJ2-6; D is ambiguous. The V and J ends lost 4 bases and 1 base respectively, with 8 bases between them. Germline V gene data show CDR1 as SGHTA and CDR2 as FQGNSA. The CDR3 totals 15 residues. The CDR3 DNA reads as TGTGCCAGCAGCTGGGCGTTATCTGGGGCCAACGTCCTGACTTTC. As protein: CASSWALSGANVLTF.

The table lists this clone with a count of one. The chain joins TRBV5-1 to TRBJ1-6; no reliable D call. Between the trimmed V and J ends, which lost 1 base and 3 bases, there was a span of 8 bases. This CDR3 is built from 15 residues. Germline V gene sequence: CDR1 SGHRS, CDR2 YFSETQ. Written as DNA, the CDR3 is TGCGCCAGCAGCTTGTGGCAGGACTATAATTCACCCCTCCACTTT. It codes for CASSLWQDYNSPLHF.

V usage is TRBV5-4 and J usage is TRBJ1-2; no clear D gene. V lost 4 bases to trimming and J lost 8 bases, with 15 bases between them. CDR3 length: 13 residues. Germline assignment: CDR1 SGHNT and CDR2 YYREEE (reference sequence). The CDR3 bases are TGTGCCAGCAGCATAGATCGTCACGGCGGCTACACCTTC. It yields the protein CASSIDRHGGYTF.

The chain employs TRBV1 and TRBJ2-1; the table's D gene call, TRBD2, was not cross checked with the DNA. TRBV1 corresponds to a pseudogene. This CDR3 region has 17 residues. The CDR3 loop reads CTSSQDWGTGVYNEQFF. CDR3 coding DNA: TGCACCAGCAGCCAAGATTGGGGGACGGGGGTATACAATGAGCAGTTCTTC.

This clone was picked up a small number of times. The rearrangement links TRBV14 to TRBJ2-7; 7 bases fit TRBD1. This CDR3 comprises 15 residues. The germline V gene has CDR1 SGHDN and CDR2 FVKESK. V lost 4 bases and J lost 3; bases outside the gene matches: 9. This CDR3 is CASSRNTGVHYEQYF. The CDR3 DNA reads as TGTGCCAGCAGCCGAAACACAGGGGTACACTACGAGCAGTACTTC.

The chain joins TRBV11-3 to TRBJ1-1; 7 bases line up with TRBD1. J lost 7 bases, V lost 5 bases, and 13 bases had no gene match. Germline CDR1 and CDR2: SGHNT and YENEEA. The CDR3 has 15 amino acids. The CDR3, as DNA: TGTGCCAGCAGCCCCGCCACCGGAGGGGGCGGTGAAGCTTTCTTT. This codes for CASSPATGGGGEAFF.

The chain carries TRBV7-3 and TRBJ1-1; TRBD1 aligns across 8 bases. The CDR3 has 13 amino acids. V gave up 5 bases and J gave up 3 bases; unmatched junction bases: 2. Germline CDR1 SGHTA, CDR2 FQGTGA. The CDR3 spells CASSETGDTEAFF. The CDR3 DNA is TGTGCCAGCAGCGAGACAGGGGACACTGAAGCTTTCTTT.

The chain recombines TRBV9 with TRBJ1-2; D is undetermined. The CDR3 is 13 amino acids. Germline CDR1 is SGDLS and CDR2 is YYNGEE. V was shortened by 2 bases and J by 0 bases, with 5 bases between the two germline ends. This CDR3 reads CASSVNANYGYTF. The CDR3 DNA is TGTGCCAGCAGCGTTAATGCTAACTATGGCTACACCTTC. Variable domain in full (rest from reference TRBV9 and TRBJ1-2): DSGVTQTPKHLITATGQRVTLRCSPRSGDLSVYWYQQSLDQGLQFLIQYYNGEERAKGNILERFSAQQFPDLHSELNLSSLELGDSALYFCASSVNANYGYTFGSGTRLTVV.

V and J are TRBV6-6 and TRBJ2-7; TRBD1 is a possible D gene (5 bases). The CDR3 is made up of 14 amino acids. V lost 6 bases, J lost 0 bases, and 12 bases lay in between. The germline gives CDR1 MNHNY, CDR2 SVGAGI (reference sequence). CDR3 in DNA: TGTGCCAGCAGCCCCAGGGCCAGCTCCTACGAGCAGTACTTC. Residues: CASSPRASSYEQYF.

This clone was observed once. The chain recombines TRBV6-5 with TRBJ2-7; 12 bases agree with TRBD1. Germline CDR1 is MNHEY and CDR2 is SVGAGI. CDR3 length: 15 residues. V lost 3 bases, J lost 4 bases, and 4 bases stayed unmatched. The CDR3 DNA follows: TGTGCCAGCAGTTATCGGGACAGGGGGCGGTACGAGCAGTACTTC. This sequence encodes CASSYRDRGRYEQYF.

The rearrangement uses TRBV7-3 and TRBJ2-2; TRBD1 agrees at 9 bases. Germline V gene lookup returns CDR1 SGHTA and CDR2 FQGTGA. V was clipped by 4 bases and J by 2 bases; unmatched bases: 8. The CDR3 is made up of 17 amino acids. CDR3 coding DNA: TGTGCCAGCAGCTCCGAACGGGACAGGGCTAACACCGGGGAGCTGTTTTTT. Translated: CASSSERDRANTGELFF.